The 3 T cell receptor beta chains in this list originate from one sample, sequenced in a study of blood T cell repertoires in COVID-19. Method: immunoSEQ multiplex PCR; TCRdb's copy keeps in-frame clones and lacks some. The repertoire consists of about 260,000 clones, with approximately 86% occurring once and the leading ten covering almost 2%. Sequenced material: peripheral blood. The receptors were gathered from a man younger than 40 with active or convalescent COVID-19.

This rearrangement joins TRBV19 to TRBJ1-2; 7 bases are a match to TRBD1. Germline V lookup: CDR1 LNHDA, CDR2 SQIVND (reference sequence). The CDR3 runs to 18 residues. The V segment lost 6 bases and the J segment 2 bases; nucleotides outside the gene matches: 18. CDR3 sequence reads: CASSRQPGQQIRNYGYTF. In DNA form, the CDR3 reads TGTGCCAGTAGCCGACAACCGGGACAGCAAATCCGAAACTATGGCTACACCTTC.

The chain uses TRBV7-2 and TRBJ2-3; no clear D. Germline V CDR1 and CDR2: SGHTA, FQGNSA. The CDR3 covers 14 residues. V gave up 8 bases and J gave up 0 bases, with 12 bases separating them. CDR3: CASSDAASTDTQYF. The CDR3 DNA reads TGTGCCAGCTCCGACGCGGCTAGCACAGATACGCAGTATTTT.

This clone was counted at least ten times. This chain connects TRBV7-9 to TRBJ1-2; D unresolved. The CDR3 contains 15 residues. CDR1 is SEHNR, CDR2 FQNEAQ, per germline (reference sequence). V lost 3 bases and J lost 3, with 14 bases in between. CDR3 sequence (DNA): TGTGCCAGCAGCTTCTTTGGCGGCCGCGACTATGGCTACACCTTC. Amino acid sequence: CASSFFGGRDYGYTF.